The 5 T cell receptor beta chains given below trace back to one sample, sequenced in a study of CD8+CD57+ T cells in acquired aplastic anemia. The use of genomic DNA as template underpinned the TCR beta VDJ and CDR3 profiling. TCRdb itself ran the reads through MiXCR, one entry per CDR3 protein. The sample has 250,000 to 300,000 distinct CDR3 sequences; 55% to 65% are singletons. The source material was sorted CD4+, CD8+, or CD8+CD57+ T cells (not recorded which) from PBMCs. The receptors were gathered from a human donor with severe aplastic anemia or a healthy control (not recorded which).

In this sample, this clonotype turned up a few times. The rearrangement joins TRBV20-1 to TRBJ1-4, with D hard to call. Germline lookup yields CDR1 DFQATT and CDR2 SNEGSKA (reference sequence). The CDR3 is 12 residues long. Trimming removed 5 bases from V and 5 bases from J, with 9 bases in between. The CDR3 sequence: CSAYGGNEKLFF. The CDR3 DNA sequence: TGCAGTGCTTACGGAGGAAATGAAAAACTGTTTTTT.

This clonotype was detected only a few times. V and J are TRBV3-1 and TRBJ2-1; no firm D call. With 1 base removed from V and 2 bases from J, the gap between germline ends came to 15 bases. This CDR3 is 17 amino acids long. The germline gives CDR1 LGHDT, CDR2 YNNKEL (reference sequence). For the CDR3, the DNA is TGTGCCAGCAGCCAAGGGTCGTGGTGGGTGCCCTACAATGAGCAGTTCTTC. Its translation: CASSQGSWWVPYNEQFF.

This chain links TRBV10-3 with TRBJ1-2; no firm D call. The CDR3 loop spans 14 amino acids. Germline CDR1 ENHRY, CDR2 SYGVKD. Trimming took 2 bases from V and 1 from J, leaving 8 bases between them. The CDR3 region has the DNA TGTGCCATCAGTGAGCGGTCTGATAACTATGGCTACACCTTC. Translation: CAISERSDNYGYTF.

The chain joins TRBV10-3 to TRBJ2-7; D gene uncertain. Trimming left V 6 bases short and J 0 bases short, with 18 bases between. The CDR3 length is 16 residues. Germline CDR1 reads ENHRY; CDR2 reads SYGVKD. CDR3 nucleotide sequence: TGTGCCATCAGGGAGACTGATGCGGCTGGCTCCTACGAGCAGTACTTC. Amino acid sequence: CAIRETDAAGSYEQYF.

V gene TRBV6-5 combines with J gene TRBJ1-1, with D perhaps matching TRBD1 (5 bases). The CDR3 consists of 15 residues. V shed 8 bases and J shed 0 bases, with 16 bases lying between them. Germline V gene sequence: CDR1 MNHEY, CDR2 SVGAGI. The CDR3: CASHRRAGMNTEAFF. DNA for the CDR3: TGTGCCAGCCACCGTAGAGCAGGGATGAACACTGAAGCTTTCTTT.